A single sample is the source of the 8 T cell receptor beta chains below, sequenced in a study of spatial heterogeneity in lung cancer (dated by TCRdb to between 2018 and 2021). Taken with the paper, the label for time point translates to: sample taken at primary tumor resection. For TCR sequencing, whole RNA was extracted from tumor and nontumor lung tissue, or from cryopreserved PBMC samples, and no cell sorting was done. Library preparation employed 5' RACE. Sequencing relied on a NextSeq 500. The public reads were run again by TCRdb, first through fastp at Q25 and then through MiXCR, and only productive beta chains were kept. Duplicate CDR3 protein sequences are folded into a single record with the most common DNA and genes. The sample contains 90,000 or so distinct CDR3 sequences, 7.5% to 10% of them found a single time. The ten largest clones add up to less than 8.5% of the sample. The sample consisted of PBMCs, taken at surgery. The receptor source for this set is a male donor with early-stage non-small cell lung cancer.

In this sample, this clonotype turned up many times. The CDR3 bases are TGTGCCAGCAGTGCCGGGGCCCTAGAAGGAAACACCATATATTTT. As protein: CASSAGALEGNTIYF. V is TRBV2 and J is TRBJ1-3, with D tentatively TRBD1 (5 bases). Trimming cost V 4 bases and J 4 bases, with 14 bases left between them. Germline CDR1 is SNHLY and CDR2 is FYNNEI. The CDR3 length is 15 residues.

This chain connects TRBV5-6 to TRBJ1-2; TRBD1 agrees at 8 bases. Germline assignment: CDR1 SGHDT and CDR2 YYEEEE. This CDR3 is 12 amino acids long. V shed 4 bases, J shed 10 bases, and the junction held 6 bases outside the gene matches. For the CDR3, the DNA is TGTGCCAGCAGCCACTCGACAGGGGACTACACCTTC. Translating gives CASSHSTGDYTF.

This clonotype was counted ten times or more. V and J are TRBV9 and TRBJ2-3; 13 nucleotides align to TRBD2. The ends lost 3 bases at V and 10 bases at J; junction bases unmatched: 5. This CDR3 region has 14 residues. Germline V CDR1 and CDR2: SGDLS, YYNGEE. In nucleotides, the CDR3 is TGTGCCAGCAGCGCCCGGACTAGCGGGAGTGCGCAGTATTTT. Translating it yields CASSARTSGSAQYF. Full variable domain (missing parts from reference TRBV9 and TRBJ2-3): DSGVTQTPKHLITATGQRVTLRCSPRSGDLSVYWYQQSLDQGLQFLIQYYNGEERAKGNILERFSAQQFPDLHSELNLSSLELGDSALYFCASSARTSGSAQYFGPGTRLTVL.

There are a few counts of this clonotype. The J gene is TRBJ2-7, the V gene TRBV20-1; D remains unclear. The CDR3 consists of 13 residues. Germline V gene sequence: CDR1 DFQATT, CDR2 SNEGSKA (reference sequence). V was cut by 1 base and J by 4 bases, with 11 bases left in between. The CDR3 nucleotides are TGCAGTGCTAGAGTTCCGGCTTCTTACGAGCAGTACTTC. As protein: CSARVPASYEQYF.

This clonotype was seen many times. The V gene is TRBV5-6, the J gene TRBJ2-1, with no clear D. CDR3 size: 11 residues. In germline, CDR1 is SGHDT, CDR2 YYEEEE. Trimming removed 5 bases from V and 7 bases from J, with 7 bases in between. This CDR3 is CASSFLNEQFF. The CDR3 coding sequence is TGTGCCAGCAGTTTCTTGAATGAGCAGTTCTTC.

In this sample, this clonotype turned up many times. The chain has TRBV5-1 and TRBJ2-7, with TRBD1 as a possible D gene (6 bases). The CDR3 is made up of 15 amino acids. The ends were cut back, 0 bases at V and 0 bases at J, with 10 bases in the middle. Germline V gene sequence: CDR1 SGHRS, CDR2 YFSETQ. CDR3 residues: CASSLGTETSYEQYF. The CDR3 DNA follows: TGCGCCAGCAGCTTGGGGACAGAAACCTCCTACGAGCAGTACTTC.

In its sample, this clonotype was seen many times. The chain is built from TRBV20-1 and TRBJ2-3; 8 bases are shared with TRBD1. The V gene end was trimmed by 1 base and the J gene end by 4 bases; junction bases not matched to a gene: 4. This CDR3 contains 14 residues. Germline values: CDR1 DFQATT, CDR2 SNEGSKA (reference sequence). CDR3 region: CSARGDRPADTQYF. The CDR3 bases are TGCAGTGCTAGAGGGGACAGGCCTGCAGATACGCAGTATTTT.

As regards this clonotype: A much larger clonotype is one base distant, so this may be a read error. The DNA for the CDR3 is TGTGCCAGCAGCCTACAAATCGGGGTACGCAATGAGCAGTTCTTC. This gives the protein CASSLQIGVRNEQFF. This chain links TRBV3-1 with TRBJ2-1, with a weak D call TRBD2 (5 bases). This CDR3 region has 15 residues. The germline V gene encodes CDR1 LGHDT and CDR2 YNNKEL (reference sequence). Trimming cost V 4 bases and J 6 bases, with 16 bases left between them.